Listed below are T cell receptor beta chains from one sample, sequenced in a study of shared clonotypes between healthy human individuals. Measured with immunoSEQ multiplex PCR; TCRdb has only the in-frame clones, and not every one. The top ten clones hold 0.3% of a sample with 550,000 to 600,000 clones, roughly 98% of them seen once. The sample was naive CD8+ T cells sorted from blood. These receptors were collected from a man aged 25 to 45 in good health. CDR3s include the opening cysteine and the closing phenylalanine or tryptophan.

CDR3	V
CSGRGSDEQFF	TRBV20-1
CASSLVGRAWDTEAFF	TRBV11-2
CASSAGQGNQPQHF	TRBV11-2
CASSPIPAGSYEQYF	TRBV27
CASSDDTGTSGRFGEQFF	TRBV11-3
CASSLAQGGLQNNEQFF	TRBV7-9
CANRAIHEETQYF	TRBV6-1
CASSHGGRNEQFF	TRBV7-9
CAWEGTGQDTEAFF	TRBV30
CASSDQASGSFDLTQYF	TRBV10-1
CASSQDSTYEQYF	TRBV7-9
CASSISRGDRLNTEAFF	TRBV19
CASSGGFRSTDTQYF	TRBV5-1
CASSPEQGQSYEQYF	TRBV13
CASSSPTGFNSYNEQFF	TRBV7-9
CASSLGGSLYEQYF	TRBV5-6
CASSLGRVANEQFF	TRBV27
CASSYRDSVDNEQFF	TRBV11-3
CASSLSEGLNTGELFF	TRBV27
CATLSPVALKSSYEQYF	TRBV28
CASSQDRGQGPPGPQHF	TRBV4-1
CASRLERTSAFYEQYF	TRBV28
CASSFSGTIYEQYF	TRBV11-1
CASSLTNRDLYGYTF	TRBV27
CAIRTGQTGELFF	TRBV2
CASSLSGSGNYGYTF	TRBV27
CASSPGSGELFF	TRBV11-3
CASNQGASTGELFF	TRBV6-5
CASSQSGGKETQYF	TRBV7-9
CASSAGSPGEQYF	TRBV9
CASSSTGNQPQHF	TRBV27
CASSTGYEQFF	TRBV5-6
CASSQSGGETQYF	TRBV4-2
CASNRVSNEKLFF	TRBV6-1
CASTLRRGRDTGELFF	TRBV27
CASSSWEREGETQYF	TRBV25-1
CASSFAGSRLSYGYTF	TRBV28
CASKSLERLYEQYF	TRBV27
CASNLPPLPTGELFF	TRBV2
CASGTGQSGNEQFF	TRBV12-5
CAISESTAYEQYF	TRBV10-3
CASSQFRASGYNEQFF	TRBV4-3
CASSQDGGQGDQPQHF	TRBV4-1
CASSLAEGEQYF	TRBV7-9
CASSSATGLAGGSSYNEQFF	TRBV7-8
CASSYTGGYEQYF	TRBV11-2
CASSLQGSSSYEQYF	TRBV18
CASSYSEGPSWPPYEQYF	TRBV6-9
CASSEFPGRARADTQYF	TRBV6-1